Listed here are 28 T cell receptor beta chains from one sample, sequenced in a study of blood T cell repertoires in COVID-19. Sequencing was performed with immunoSEQ multiplex PCR; in TCRdb, only in-frame clones are kept and a portion is missing. The repertoire holds roughly 150,000 clones, over 80% seen once, with more than 4.5% in the top ten. The sample consisted of PBMCs or T cells enriched from blood (not recorded which). These receptors all come from a man aged 65 to 85 who had been exposed to COVID-19.

J is TRBJ2-7 and V is TRBV5-1; TRBD1 aligns across 11 bases. Germline V gene data show CDR1 as SGHRS and CDR2 as YFSETQ. The CDR3 is 17 amino acids. V lost 4 bases and J lost 6; bases outside the gene matches: 15. This chain's CDR3 is CASSPGTGGYLEGEQYF. Written as DNA, the CDR3 is TGCGCCAGCAGCCCTGGGACAGGGGGTTACCTGGAGGGCGAGCAGTACTTC.

This rearrangement joins TRBV28 to TRBJ1-5, with a possible D match to TRBD1 (5 bases). The germline V gene encodes CDR1 MDHEN and CDR2 SYDVKM. Trimming stripped 5 bases from V and 2 bases from J, with 13 bases between. CDR3 size: 15 residues. The CDR3 DNA reads as TGTGCCAGCAGTACCAGGGTGATCGGCAATCAGCCCCAGCATTTT. It yields the protein CASSTRVIGNQPQHF.

The rearrangement uses TRBV11-3 and TRBJ2-7; the D gene is possibly TRBD1 (6 bases). The CDR3 runs 13 residues. Between the trimmed V and J ends, which lost 5 bases and 4 bases, there was a span of 12 bases. Looked up from germline, CDR1 is SGHNT and CDR2 is YENEEA. CDR3 bases: TGTGCCAGCAGCCTGGCTACAGGGTACGAGCAGTACTTC. Amino acid sequence: CASSLATGYEQYF.

J is TRBJ1-2 and V is TRBV18; D is possibly TRBD1 (5 bases). The germline V gene has CDR1 KGHSH and CDR2 LQKENI. The CDR3 totals 13 residues. V lost 3 bases and J 10 bases, leaving 15 bases between the germline ends. This CDR3 reads CASSPDRTGDYTF. The CDR3 DNA reads TGTGCCAGCTCACCCGACAGAACTGGTGACTACACCTTC.

The chain joins TRBV7-9 to TRBJ1-2; no definite D call. The V gene's germline CDR1 is SEHNR and CDR2 FQNEAQ (reference sequence). With 1 base removed from V and 0 bases from J, the gap between germline ends came to 12 bases. CDR3 length equals 16 residues. The CDR3 is CASSLVSGGSNYGYTF. As DNA, the CDR3 is TGTGCCAGCAGCTTAGTGTCCGGCGGATCTAACTATGGCTACACCTTC.

The gene calls are TRBV7-2 and TRBJ2-3; D might be TRBD1 (5 bases). Germline V gives CDR1 SGHTA, CDR2 FQGNSA. The V gene lost 3 bases and the J gene lost 0 bases, with 13 bases spanning the gap. The CDR3 runs to 16 residues. The CDR3 DNA reads TGTGCCAGCAGCTTCAGGGCAGCGACTAGCACAGATACGCAGTATTTT. Translation gives CASSFRAATSTDTQYF.

The chain carries TRBV18 and TRBJ2-7; 8 nucleotides agree with TRBD1. There are 14 residues in the CDR3. The V and J ends lost 2 bases and 2 bases, in that order; junction bases with no gene match: 2. Germline V gene lookup returns CDR1 KGHSH and CDR2 LQKENI. The CDR3 here is CASSPRQGTYEQYF. The CDR3, as DNA: TGTGCCAGCTCACCAAGACAGGGGACCTACGAGCAGTACTTC.

The chain recombines TRBV24-1 with TRBJ2-5, with a weak D call TRBD1 (7 bases). The CDR3 is made up of 15 amino acids. V lost 9 bases and J lost 5, with 21 bases in between. Germline-derived CDR1 and CDR2 are KGHDR and SFDVKD. CDR3 amino acids: CATGPEGGGEETQYF. In DNA, the CDR3 is TGTGCCACCGGTCCAGAAGGGGGCGGGGAGGAGACCCAGTACTTC.

This clone appeared once. The chain has TRBV19 and TRBJ1-6; TRBD1 matches 7 bases. CDR1 and CDR2 (germline): LNHDA, SQIVND (reference sequence). V trimming: 3 bases; J trimming: 5 bases; junction bases outside the gene matches: 4. The CDR3 runs 15 residues. In nucleotides, the CDR3 is TGTGCCAGTAGTATCCGGGGGACAGATAATTCACCCCTCCACTTT. Translating it yields CASSIRGTDNSPLHF.

The gene calls are TRBV19 and TRBJ2-7, with TRBD1 matching 9 bases. The germline CDR1 and CDR2 sequences are LNHDA and SQIVND (reference sequence). The CDR3 runs to 14 residues. The V and J ends lost 5 bases and 2 bases, in that order; junction bases with no gene match: 4. CDR3: CASSPRDRAYEQYF. The CDR3 DNA reads as TGTGCCAGTAGTCCCCGGGACAGGGCCTACGAGCAGTACTTC.

The rearrangement uses TRBV9 and TRBJ2-1; 9 bases match TRBD2. V lost 3 bases, J lost 9 bases, and 7 bases stayed unmatched. CDR3 length equals 14 residues. The germline V gene encodes CDR1 SGDLS and CDR2 YYNGEE. CDR3 region: CASSEIAGVSEQFF. CDR3 DNA sequence: TGTGCCAGCAGCGAGATAGCGGGGGTGAGTGAGCAGTTCTTC.

This rearrangement joins TRBV19 to TRBJ1-4, with D possibly matching TRBD1 (6 bases). Trimming left V 6 bases short and J 9 bases short, with 11 bases between. Germline-derived CDR1 and CDR2 are LNHDA and SQIVND (reference sequence). CDR3 length: 12 residues. CDR3 coding DNA: TGTGCCAGTAGCGTACAGGGAAAAAAACTGTTTTTT. Translation gives CASSVQGKKLFF.

For the CDR3, the DNA is TGTGCCAGCAGCGCCCGGACTAGCGGGGGAACCGGGGAGCTGTTTTTT. Translation: CASSARTSGGTGELFF. V usage is TRBV11-3 and J usage is TRBJ2-2, with TRBD2 identical over 13 bases. Germline V CDR1 and CDR2: SGHNT, YENEEA. CDR3 length equals 16 residues. Germline trimming cut 5 bases from V and 5 bases from J; bases unmatched to any gene: 5.

The rearrangement joins TRBV3-1 (or the pseudogene TRBV3-2) to TRBJ2-3; 7 bases match TRBD2. V was clipped by 3 bases and J by 2 bases; unmatched bases: 8. This CDR3 comprises 16 residues. CDR1 and CDR2 from the germline V gene are LGHDT and YNNKEL (reference sequence). The CDR3 DNA reads TGTGCCAGCAGCCACCTAGGGCGGGAGCCCACAGATACGCAGTATTTT. Its protein is CASSHLGREPTDTQYF.

This chain connects TRBV13 to TRBJ2-5; D might be TRBD1 (6 bases). CDR1 and CDR2 (germline): PRHDT, FYEKMQ (reference sequence). CDR3 size: 18 residues. Trimming left V 3 bases short and J 6 bases short, with 26 bases between. The CDR3 reads CASSLFGVGARMEKTQYF. As DNA, the CDR3 is TGTGCCAGCAGCTTGTTTGGCGTGGGGGCCCGGATGGAAAAGACCCAGTACTTC.

The sample holds one count of this clone. V gene TRBV10-3 combines with J gene TRBJ1-6; D perhaps matches TRBD1 (6 bases). The V gene's germline CDR1 is ENHRY and CDR2 SYGVKD. The CDR3 consists of 13 residues. Trimming cost V 6 bases and J 3 bases, with 6 bases left between them. CDR3 region: CAIRDSYNSPLHF. In nucleotides, the CDR3 is TGTGCCATCAGGGACAGCTATAATTCACCCCTCCACTTT.

The J gene is TRBJ2-7, the V gene TRBV6-4; D may be TRBD2 (5 bases). This CDR3 is built from 16 residues. Germline values: CDR1 MRHNA, CDR2 SNTAGT. Trimming cost V 0 bases and J 2 bases, with 14 bases left between them. The CDR3 coding sequence is TGTGCCAGCAGTGACTCCGGCGGGCAGACCCCCTACGAGCAGTACTTC. Its translation: CASSDSGGQTPYEQYF.

This clone has just one count. The rearrangement joins TRBV19 to TRBJ2-7, with TRBD1 as a possible D gene (6 bases). The CDR3 covers 13 residues. The germline CDR1 and CDR2 sequences are LNHDA and SQIVND (reference sequence). The V end was cut by 4 bases, the J end by 6 bases, with 13 bases between. The CDR3 spells CASSTYQGSEQYF. CDR3 DNA: TGTGCCAGTAGTACTTACCAGGGGTCCGAGCAGTACTTC.

Concerning this clone: Other DNA sequences from this sample encode an identical CDR3 as well. The rearrangement links TRBV27 to TRBJ2-1, with TRBD1 identical over 9 bases. The germline V gene encodes CDR1 MNHEY and CDR2 SMNVEV (reference sequence). The CDR3 covers 15 residues. Trimming took 6 bases from V and 1 from J; bases not matched to a gene: 4. Here the CDR3 reads CASRAGTGSYNEQFF. CDR3 DNA sequence: TGTGCCAGCAGAGCCGGGACAGGGTCCTACAATGAGCAGTTCTTC.

The chain links TRBV29-1 to TRBJ1-2; D possibly corresponds to TRBD1 (5 bases). Trimming took 1 base from V and 4 from J, leaving 13 bases between them. The germline V gene has CDR1 SQVTM and CDR2 ANQGSEA. The CDR3 is made up of 14 amino acids. CDR3 nucleotide sequence: TGCAGCGTTGAAGTGGCGGCAGGGCGCTATGGCTACACCTTC. As protein: CSVEVAAGRYGYTF. Supplemented by reference TRBV29-1 and TRBJ1-2, the full variable domain reads SAVISQKPSRDICQRGTSLTIQCQVDSQVTMMFWYRQQPGQSLTLIATANQGSEATYESGFVIDKFPISRPNLTFSTLTVSNMSPEDSSIYLCSVEVAAGRYGYTFGSGTRLTVV.

This clone was picked up one time. This chain connects TRBV5-1 to TRBJ2-7; TRBD1 matches at 11 bases. This CDR3 is 14 amino acids long. Germline V lookup: CDR1 SGHRS, CDR2 YFSETQ. The J segment lost 6 bases and the V segment lost 3 bases, leaving 5 bases of the junction unmatched. In DNA form, the CDR3 reads TGCGCCAGCAGCTCCGGGACAGGGGGAAGCGAGCAGTACTTC. Its translation is CASSSGTGGSEQYF. Full variable domain (missing parts from reference TRBV5-1 and TRBJ2-7): KAGVTQTPRYLIKTRGQQVTLSCSPISGHRSVSWYQQTPGQGLQFLFEYFSETQRNKGNFPGRFSGRQFSNSRSEMNVSTLELGDSALYLCASSSGTGGSEQYFGPGTRLTVT.

The V gene is TRBV9, the J gene TRBJ2-1; TRBD2 matches at 14 bases. The CDR3 extends over 17 amino acids. J was trimmed by 3 bases and V by 4 bases; bases with no gene match: 6. In germline, CDR1 is SGDLS, CDR2 YYNGEE. The CDR3 nucleotides read TGTGCCAGCAGCCAGACTAGCGGGGGGGCCTTCTACAATGAGCAGTTCTTC. Its translation: CASSQTSGGAFYNEQFF.

The chain is built from TRBV19 and TRBJ2-3, with a tentative D call TRBD1 (6 bases). The CDR3 runs 15 residues. Trimming cost V 5 bases and J 5 bases, with 17 bases left between them. Germline CDR1 and CDR2: LNHDA and SQIVND (reference sequence). The CDR3 nucleotides read TGTGCCAGTAGTTTCTCGACAGGTTGGGGAGATACGCAGTATTTT. Its protein is CASSFSTGWGDTQYF. Based on the CDR3 plus reference TRBV19 and TRBJ2-3, the full variable domain is DGGITQSPKYLFRKEGQNVTLSCEQNLNHDAMYWYRQDPGQGLRLIYYSQIVNDFQKGDIAEGYSVSREKKESFPLTVTSAQKNPTAFYLCASSFSTGWGDTQYFGPGTRLTVL.

This chain joins TRBV5-8 and TRBJ2-3; 10 bases agree with TRBD2. The germline V gene has CDR1 SGHTS and CDR2 YDEGEE. The CDR3 consists of 16 residues. V trimming: 2 bases; J trimming: 2 bases; junction bases outside the gene matches: 5. The CDR3 here is CASSFGAGGPTDTQYF. The CDR3 DNA follows: TGTGCCAGCAGCTTTGGAGCGGGGGGGCCCACAGATACGCAGTATTTT.

Comment on this clone: Different DNA sequences within this sample yield the same CDR3. The chain is built from TRBV29-1 and TRBJ2-7, with 8 bases fitting TRBD2. Trimming cost V 4 bases and J 1 base; bases outside gene matches: 3. CDR3 length: 13 amino acids. The germline V gene has CDR1 SQVTM and CDR2 ANQGSEA. CDR3 nucleotide sequence: TGCAGCGTTGTACTAGCGGCTTCCTACGAGCAGTACTTC. The encoded protein is CSVVLAASYEQYF.

V usage is TRBV29-1 and J usage is TRBJ1-2; TRBD1 matches 9 bases. After removal of 3 bases from V and 8 bases from J, the junction contained 7 bases not matched to a gene. Germline V gene sequence: CDR1 SQVTM, CDR2 ANQGSEA. This CDR3 comprises 13 residues. CDR3 amino acids: CSVEDGQGQGYTF. The CDR3 region has the DNA TGCAGCGTTGAGGATGGACAGGGGCAGGGCTACACCTTC.

This clone was picked up one time. The rearrangement links TRBV5-5 to TRBJ2-1; D call uncertain. The CDR3 covers 15 residues. Trimming took 2 bases from V and 0 from J, leaving 9 bases between them. Germline assignment: CDR1 SGHKS and CDR2 YYEKEE (reference sequence). CDR3 region: CASSFYGDSYNEQFF. The CDR3 coding sequence is TGTGCCAGCAGCTTTTACGGAGACTCCTACAATGAGCAGTTCTTC.

This clone was picked up one time. The rearrangement links TRBV19 to TRBJ2-5, with D hard to call. This CDR3 has 13 amino acids. Germline loops: CDR1 LNHDA, CDR2 SQIVND (reference sequence). Trimming took 3 bases from V and 5 from J, leaving 10 bases between them. The CDR3 reads CASSIPLGETQYF. The CDR3 DNA is TGTGCCAGTAGTATCCCTCTCGGGGAGACCCAGTACTTC.